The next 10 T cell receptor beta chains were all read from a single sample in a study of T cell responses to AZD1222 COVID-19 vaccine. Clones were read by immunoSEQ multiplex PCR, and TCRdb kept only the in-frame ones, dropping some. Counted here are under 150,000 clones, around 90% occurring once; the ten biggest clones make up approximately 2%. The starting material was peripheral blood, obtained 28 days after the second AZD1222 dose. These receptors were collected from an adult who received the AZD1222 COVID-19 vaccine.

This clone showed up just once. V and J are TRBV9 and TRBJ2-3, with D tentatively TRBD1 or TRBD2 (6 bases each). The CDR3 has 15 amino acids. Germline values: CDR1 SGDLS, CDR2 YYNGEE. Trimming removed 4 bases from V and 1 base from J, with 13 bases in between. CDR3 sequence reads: CASSSEGGGTDTQYF. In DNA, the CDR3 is TGTGCCAGCAGCTCCGAGGGGGGCGGCACAGATACGCAGTATTTT. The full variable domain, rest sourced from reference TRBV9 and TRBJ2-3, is DSGVTQTPKHLITATGQRVTLRCSPRSGDLSVYWYQQSLDQGLQFLIQYYNGEERAKGNILERFSAQQFPDLHSELNLSSLELGDSALYFCASSSEGGGTDTQYFGPGTRLTVL.

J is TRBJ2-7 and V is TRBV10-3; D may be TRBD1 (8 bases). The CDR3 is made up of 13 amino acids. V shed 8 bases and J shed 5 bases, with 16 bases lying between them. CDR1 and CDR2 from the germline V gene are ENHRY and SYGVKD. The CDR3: CAIRGAGGNEQYF. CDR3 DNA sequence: TGTGCCATCCGGGGGGCAGGGGGCAACGAGCAGTACTTC.

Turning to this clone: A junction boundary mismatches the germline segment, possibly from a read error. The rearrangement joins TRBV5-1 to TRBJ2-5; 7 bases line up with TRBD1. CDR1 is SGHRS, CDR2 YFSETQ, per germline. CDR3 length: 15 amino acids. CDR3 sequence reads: CASTLSQTGQETQYF. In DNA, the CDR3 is TGCGCCAGCACCTTGTCCCAGACAGGGCAAGAGACCCAGTACTTC. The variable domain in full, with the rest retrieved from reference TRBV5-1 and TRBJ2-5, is KAGVTQTPRYLIKTRGQQVTLSCSPISGHRSVSWYQQTPGQGLQFLFEYFSETQRNKGNFPGRFSGRQFSNSRSEMNVSTLELGDSALYLCASTLSQTGQETQYFGPGTRLLVL.

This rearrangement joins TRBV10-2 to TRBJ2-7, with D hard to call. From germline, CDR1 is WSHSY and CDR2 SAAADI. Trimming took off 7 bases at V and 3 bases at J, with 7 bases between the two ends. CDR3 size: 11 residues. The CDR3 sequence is CASKLNYEQYF. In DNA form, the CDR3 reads TGCGCCAGCAAGTTGAACTACGAGCAGTACTTC.

The CDR3 DNA follows: TGTGCCAGCAGCCGACAAGTAAAGGATGAAGCTTTCTTT. This translates into CASSRQVKDEAFF. This chain joins TRBV3-1 (or the pseudogene TRBV3-2) and TRBJ1-1; no definite D call. V was shortened by 4 bases and J by 7 bases, with 13 bases between the two germline ends. Germline loops: CDR1 LGHDT, CDR2 YNNKEL (reference sequence). There are 13 residues in the CDR3.

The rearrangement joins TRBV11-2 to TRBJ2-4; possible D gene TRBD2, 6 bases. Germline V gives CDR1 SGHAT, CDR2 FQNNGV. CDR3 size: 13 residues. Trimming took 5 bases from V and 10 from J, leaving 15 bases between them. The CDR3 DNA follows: TGTGCCAGCAGCGCCGGAGGGGTTGGGATTCAGTACTTC. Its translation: CASSAGGVGIQYF.

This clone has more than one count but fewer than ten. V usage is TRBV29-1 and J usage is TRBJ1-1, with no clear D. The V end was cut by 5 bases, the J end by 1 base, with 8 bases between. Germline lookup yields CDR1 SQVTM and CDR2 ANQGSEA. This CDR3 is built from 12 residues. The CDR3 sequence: CSVQTWNTEAFF. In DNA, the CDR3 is TGCAGCGTTCAGACCTGGAACACTGAAGCTTTCTTT.

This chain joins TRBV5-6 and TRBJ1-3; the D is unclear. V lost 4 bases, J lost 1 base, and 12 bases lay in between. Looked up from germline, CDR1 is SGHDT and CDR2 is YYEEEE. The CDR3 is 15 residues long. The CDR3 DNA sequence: TGTGCCAGCAGCACGGAGGCGCTGTCTGGAAACACCATATATTTT. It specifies CASSTEALSGNTIYF.

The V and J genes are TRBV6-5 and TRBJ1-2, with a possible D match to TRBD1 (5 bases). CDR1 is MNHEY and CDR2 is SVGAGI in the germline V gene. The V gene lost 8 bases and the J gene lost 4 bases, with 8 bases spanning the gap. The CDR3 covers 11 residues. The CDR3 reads CASGAGYGYTF. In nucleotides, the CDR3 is TGTGCCAGCGGGGCTGGCTATGGCTACACCTTC.

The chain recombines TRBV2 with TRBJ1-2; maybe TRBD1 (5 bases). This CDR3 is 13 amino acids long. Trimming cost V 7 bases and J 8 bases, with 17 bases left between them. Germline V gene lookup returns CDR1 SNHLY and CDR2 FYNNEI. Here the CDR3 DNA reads TGTGCCAGCACCTTTACCAGAGGGGTAGGCTACACCTTC. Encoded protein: CASTFTRGVGYTF.